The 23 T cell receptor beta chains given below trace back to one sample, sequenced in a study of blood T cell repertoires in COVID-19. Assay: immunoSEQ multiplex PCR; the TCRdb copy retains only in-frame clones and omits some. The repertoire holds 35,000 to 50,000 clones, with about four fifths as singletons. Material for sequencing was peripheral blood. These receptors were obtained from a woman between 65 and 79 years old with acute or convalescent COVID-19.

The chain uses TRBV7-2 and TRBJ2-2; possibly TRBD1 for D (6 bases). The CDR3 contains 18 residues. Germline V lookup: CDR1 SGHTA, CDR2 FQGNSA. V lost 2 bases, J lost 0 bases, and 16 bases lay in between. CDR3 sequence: CASSLRPTGTTNTGELFF. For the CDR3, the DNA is TGTGCCAGCAGCTTACGCCCAACAGGGACGACGAACACCGGGGAGCTGTTTTTT.

The CDR3 DNA sequence: TGTGCCACCAGTCCCTGGGCAGGGCCGGACACCGGGGAGCTGTTTTTT. It encodes CATSPWAGPDTGELFF. The chain links TRBV24-1 to TRBJ2-2; D is perhaps TRBD1 (5 bases). The CDR3 runs 16 residues. The germline V gene encodes CDR1 KGHDR and CDR2 SFDVKD. Trimming shortened V by 6 bases and J by 3 bases, and 16 bases separated the two germline ends.

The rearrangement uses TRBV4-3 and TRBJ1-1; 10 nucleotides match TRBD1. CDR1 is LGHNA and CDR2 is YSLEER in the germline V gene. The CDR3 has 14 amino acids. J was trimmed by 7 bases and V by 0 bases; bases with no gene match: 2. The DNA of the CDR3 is TGCGCCAGCAGCCAAGATGGACAGGGGGGTGAAGCTTTCTTT. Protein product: CASSQDGQGGEAFF.

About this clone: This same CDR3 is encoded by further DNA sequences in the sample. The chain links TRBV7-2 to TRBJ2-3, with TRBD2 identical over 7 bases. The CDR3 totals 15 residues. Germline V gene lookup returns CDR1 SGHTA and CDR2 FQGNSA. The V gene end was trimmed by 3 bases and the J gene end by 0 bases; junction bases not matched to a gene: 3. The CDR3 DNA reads TGTGCCAGCAGCTTTCTAGCGGCCAGCACAGATACGCAGTATTTT. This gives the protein CASSFLAASTDTQYF.

CDR3 sequence: CASSPGQFYNEQFF. For the CDR3, the DNA is TGCGCCAGCAGCCCGGGACAGTTCTACAATGAGCAGTTCTTC. The V gene is TRBV5-1, the J gene TRBJ2-1; 7 positions match TRBD1. Germline loops: CDR1 SGHRS, CDR2 YFSETQ. The CDR3 runs 14 residues. V lost 4 bases, J lost 3 bases, and 4 bases stayed unmatched. Complete variable domain (other parts from reference TRBV5-1 and TRBJ2-1): KAGVTQTPRYLIKTRGQQVTLSCSPISGHRSVSWYQQTPGQGLQFLFEYFSETQRNKGNFPGRFSGRQFSNSRSEMNVSTLELGDSALYLCASSPGQFYNEQFFGPGTRLTVL.

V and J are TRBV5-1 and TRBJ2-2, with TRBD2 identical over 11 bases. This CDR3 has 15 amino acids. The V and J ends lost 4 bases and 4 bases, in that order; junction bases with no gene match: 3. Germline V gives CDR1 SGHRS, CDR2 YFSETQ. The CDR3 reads CASSGLAGGTGELFF. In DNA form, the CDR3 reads TGCGCCAGCAGCGGGCTAGCGGGAGGCACCGGGGAGCTGTTTTTT.

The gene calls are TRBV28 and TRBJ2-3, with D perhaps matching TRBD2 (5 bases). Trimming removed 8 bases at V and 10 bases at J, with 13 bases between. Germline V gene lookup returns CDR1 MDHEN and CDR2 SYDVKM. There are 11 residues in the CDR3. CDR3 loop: CASGRRLAQYF. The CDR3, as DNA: TGTGCCAGCGGCCGGAGGCTTGCGCAGTATTTT.

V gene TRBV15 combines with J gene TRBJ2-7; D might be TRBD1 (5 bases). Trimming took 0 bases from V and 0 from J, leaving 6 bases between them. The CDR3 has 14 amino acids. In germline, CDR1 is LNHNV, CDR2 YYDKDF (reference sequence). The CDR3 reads CATSRDTGSYEQYF. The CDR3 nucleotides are TGTGCCACCAGCAGAGATACAGGCTCCTACGAGCAGTACTTC.

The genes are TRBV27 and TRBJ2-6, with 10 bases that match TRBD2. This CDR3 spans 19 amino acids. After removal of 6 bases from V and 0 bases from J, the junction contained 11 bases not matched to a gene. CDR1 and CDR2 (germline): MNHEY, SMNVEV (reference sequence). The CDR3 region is CASSKYLAGANSGANVLTF. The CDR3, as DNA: TGTGCCAGCAGCAAATACCTAGCGGGAGCGAACTCTGGGGCCAACGTCCTGACTTTC.

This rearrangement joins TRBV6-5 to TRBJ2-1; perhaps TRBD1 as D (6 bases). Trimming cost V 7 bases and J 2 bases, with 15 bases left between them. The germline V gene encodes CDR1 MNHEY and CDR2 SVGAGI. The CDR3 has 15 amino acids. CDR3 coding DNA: TGTGCCAGCATCCAGCAACAGGGAACCTACAATGAGCAGTTCTTC. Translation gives CASIQQQGTYNEQFF.

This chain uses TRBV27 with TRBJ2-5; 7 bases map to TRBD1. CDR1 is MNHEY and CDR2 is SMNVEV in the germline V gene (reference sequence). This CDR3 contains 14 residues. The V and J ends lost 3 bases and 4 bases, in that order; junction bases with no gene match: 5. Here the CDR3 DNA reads TGTGCCAGCAGTTTGAGACAGGGTGGAGAGACCCAGTACTTC. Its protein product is CASSLRQGGETQYF.

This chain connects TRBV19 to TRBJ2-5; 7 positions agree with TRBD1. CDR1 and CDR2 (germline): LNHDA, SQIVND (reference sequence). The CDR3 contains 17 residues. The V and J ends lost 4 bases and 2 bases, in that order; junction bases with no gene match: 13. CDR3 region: CASSRFGRGGYQETQYF. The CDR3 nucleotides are TGTGCCAGTAGTAGATTTGGGAGAGGGGGCTATCAAGAGACCCAGTACTTC.

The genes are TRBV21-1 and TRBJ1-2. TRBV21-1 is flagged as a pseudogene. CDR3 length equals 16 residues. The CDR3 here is CASSKFVGGANYGYTF. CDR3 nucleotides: TGTGCCAGCAGCAAATTTGTAGGCGGAGCTAACTATGGCTACACCTTC.

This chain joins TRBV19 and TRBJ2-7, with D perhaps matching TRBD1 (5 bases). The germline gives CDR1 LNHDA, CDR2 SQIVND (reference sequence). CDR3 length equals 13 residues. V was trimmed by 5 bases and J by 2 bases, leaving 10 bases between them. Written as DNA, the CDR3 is TGTGCCAGTAGTCCCGGACACCCCTACGAGCAGTACTTC. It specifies CASSPGHPYEQYF.

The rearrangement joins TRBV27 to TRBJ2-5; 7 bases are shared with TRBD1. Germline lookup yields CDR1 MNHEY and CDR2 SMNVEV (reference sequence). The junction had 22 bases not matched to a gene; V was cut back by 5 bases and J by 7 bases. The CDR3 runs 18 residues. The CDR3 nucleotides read TGTGCCAGCAGTCAATTATTCCCAGGACAGGCCCCCAAATGGACCCAGTACTTC. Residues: CASSQLFPGQAPKWTQYF.

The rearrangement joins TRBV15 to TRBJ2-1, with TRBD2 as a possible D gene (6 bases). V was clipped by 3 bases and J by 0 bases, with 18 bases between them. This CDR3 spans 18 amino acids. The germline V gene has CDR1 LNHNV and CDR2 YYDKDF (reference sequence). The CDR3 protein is CATSRDHGGVSSYNEQFF. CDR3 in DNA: TGTGCCACCAGCAGGGACCACGGCGGGGTGAGCTCCTACAATGAGCAGTTCTTC.

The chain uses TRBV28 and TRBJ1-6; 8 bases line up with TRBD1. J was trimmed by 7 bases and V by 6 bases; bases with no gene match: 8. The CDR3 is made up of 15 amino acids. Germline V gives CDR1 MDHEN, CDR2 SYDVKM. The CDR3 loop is CASRIQGGINSPLHF. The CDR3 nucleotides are TGTGCCAGCAGGATACAGGGGGGAATCAATTCACCCCTCCACTTT.

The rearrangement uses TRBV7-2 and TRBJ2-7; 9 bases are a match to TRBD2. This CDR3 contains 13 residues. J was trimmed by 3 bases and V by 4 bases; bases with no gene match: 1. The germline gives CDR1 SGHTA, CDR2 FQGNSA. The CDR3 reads CASSSAGGYEQYF. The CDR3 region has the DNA TGTGCCAGCAGCTCAGCGGGAGGCTACGAGCAGTACTTC.

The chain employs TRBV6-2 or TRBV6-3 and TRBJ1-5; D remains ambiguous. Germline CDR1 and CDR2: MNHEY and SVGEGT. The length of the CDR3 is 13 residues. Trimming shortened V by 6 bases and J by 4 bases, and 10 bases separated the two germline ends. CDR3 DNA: TGTGCCAGCAGCTCAGACAAGAATCAGCCCCAGCATTTT. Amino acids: CASSSDKNQPQHF.

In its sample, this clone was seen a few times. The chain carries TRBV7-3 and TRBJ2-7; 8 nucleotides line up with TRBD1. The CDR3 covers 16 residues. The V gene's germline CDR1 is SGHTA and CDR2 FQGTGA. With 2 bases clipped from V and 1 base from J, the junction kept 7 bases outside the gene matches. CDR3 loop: CASSLGPTGESYEQYF. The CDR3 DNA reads TGTGCCAGCAGCTTAGGACCGACAGGGGAATCCTACGAGCAGTACTTC.

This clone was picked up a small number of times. The CDR3 spells CASSLYGTANYGYTF. The CDR3 DNA reads as TGTGCCAGCAGCTTATATGGAACAGCTAACTATGGCTACACCTTC. V and J are TRBV7-8 and TRBJ1-2, with D unresolved. The CDR3 has 15 amino acids. Per the germline V gene, CDR1 is SGHVS and CDR2 is FQNEAQ. V lost 2 bases, J lost 0 bases, and 10 bases lay in between.

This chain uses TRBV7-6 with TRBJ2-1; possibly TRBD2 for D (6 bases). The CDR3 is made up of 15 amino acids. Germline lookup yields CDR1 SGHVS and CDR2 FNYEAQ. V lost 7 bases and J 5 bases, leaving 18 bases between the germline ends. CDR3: CASTSRRDSNNEQFF. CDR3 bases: TGTGCCAGCACCTCTCGACGGGACTCGAACAATGAGCAGTTCTTC.

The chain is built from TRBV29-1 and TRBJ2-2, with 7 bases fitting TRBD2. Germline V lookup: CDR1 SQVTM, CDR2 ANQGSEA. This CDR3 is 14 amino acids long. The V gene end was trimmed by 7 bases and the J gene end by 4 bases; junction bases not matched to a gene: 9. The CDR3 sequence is CSAEGGVITGELFF. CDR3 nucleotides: TGCAGCGCTGAGGGAGGGGTTATCACCGGGGAGCTGTTTTTT.